What follows describes a single T cell receptor (beta chain). As yet, its antigen is unknown. The data stem from a study of T cells in Graves' hyperthyroidism and ophthalmopathy. V lost 2 bases to trimming and J lost 1 base, with 8 bases between them. Per the germline V gene, CDR1 is MNHNY and CDR2 is SVGAGI (reference sequence). The CDR3 is made up of 14 amino acids. Amplified TCR beta CDR3 regions came from RNA transcripts. First-round RT-PCR with HTBI primers amplified the TCR CDR3 region. TCRdb itself ran the multiplex PCR reads through MiXCR, one entry per CDR3 protein. Of about 640,000 distinct CDR3 sequences in the sample, about 20% are singletons; the top ten hold under 35%. PBMCs were sourced from roughly 9.3 ml fresh peripheral blood. Study findings and constraints: Before onset, ophthalmopathy was predicted by the model a median 6.5 months earlier.

Sequencing was carried out using blood. The chain recombines TRBV6-6 with TRBJ1-1; D gene ambiguous. The receptor was isolated from a man in his thirties or forties with Graves' ophthalmopathy. This CDR3 is CASSYLQENTEAFF. The CDR3 DNA reads TGTGCCAGCAGTTACCTTCAGGAGAACACTGAAGCTTTCTTT.